This TCR beta chain was retrieved from a study of CXCR3-negative and CXCR3-positive naive CD8 T cells. Study-level findings and limits: TRB CDR3 properties served as the basis for inferring TCR strength, and surface CD5 was comparable between naive subsets. Comparison of naive CXCR3-negative and CXCR3-positive cells revealed similar TRBV-TRBJ usage, while memory cells differed. TRB CDR3 hydrophobicity was greater in CXCR3-positive naive cells than in CXCR3-negative naive cells.

CDR3 length equals 14 residues. Germline lookup yields CDR1 SEHNR and CDR2 FQNEAQ (reference sequence). The authors prepared UMI-labeled TRB cDNA libraries by 5' RACE. For each CDR3 protein, TCRdb gives one entry from its re-call of the 5' RACE reads, without DNA. This table lists around 160,000 distinct CDR3 sequences. About this clonotype: Its antigen remains unidentified.

The source material was naive CXCR3+ CD8+ T cells from blood. The sample's subset: CD45RO-CCR7+CD27+CD95- naive CD8+ T cells expressing CXCR3 (TNR3+). The V call is TRBV7-9, the J call TRBJ2-7; the TRBD1 assignment by TCRdb is unverifiable without DNA. The receptor's source is a human donor in good health. Some clones in this sample may be carry-over from other donors' samples. The CDR3 sequence is CASDSSGETYEQYF.